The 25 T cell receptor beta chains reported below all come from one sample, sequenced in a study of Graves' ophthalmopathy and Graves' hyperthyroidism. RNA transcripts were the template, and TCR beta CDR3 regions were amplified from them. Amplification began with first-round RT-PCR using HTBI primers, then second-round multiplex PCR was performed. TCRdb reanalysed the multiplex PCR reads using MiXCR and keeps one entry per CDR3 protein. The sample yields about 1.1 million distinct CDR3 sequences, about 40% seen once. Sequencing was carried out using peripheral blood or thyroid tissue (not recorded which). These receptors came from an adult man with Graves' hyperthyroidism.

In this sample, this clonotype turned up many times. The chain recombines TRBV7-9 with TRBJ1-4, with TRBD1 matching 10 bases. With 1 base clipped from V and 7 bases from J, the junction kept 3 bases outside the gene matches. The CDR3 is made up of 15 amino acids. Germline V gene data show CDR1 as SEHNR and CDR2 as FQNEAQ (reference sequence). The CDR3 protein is CASSLGDRGIEKLFF. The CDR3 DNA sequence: TGTGCCAGCAGCTTAGGGGACAGGGGTATTGAAAAACTGTTTTTT. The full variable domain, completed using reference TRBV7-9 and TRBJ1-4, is DTGVSQNPRHKITKRGQNVTFRCDPISEHNRLYWYRQTLGQGPEFLTYFQNEAQLEKSRLLSDRFSAERPKGSFSTLEIQRTEQGDSAMYLCASSLGDRGIEKLFFGSGTQLSVL.

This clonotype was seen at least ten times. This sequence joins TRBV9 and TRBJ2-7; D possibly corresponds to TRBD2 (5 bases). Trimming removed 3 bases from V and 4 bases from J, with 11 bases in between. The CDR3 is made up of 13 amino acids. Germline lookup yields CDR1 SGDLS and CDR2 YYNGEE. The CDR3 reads CASSAEGAYEQYF. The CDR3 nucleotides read TGTGCCAGCAGCGCCGAGGGCGCTTACGAGCAGTACTTC.

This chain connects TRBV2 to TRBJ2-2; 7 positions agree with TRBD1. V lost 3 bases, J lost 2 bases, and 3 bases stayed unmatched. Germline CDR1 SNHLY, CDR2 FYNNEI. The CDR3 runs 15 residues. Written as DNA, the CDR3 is TGTGCCAGCAGTGAGGGGACAGACAACACCGGGGAGCTGTTTTTT. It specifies CASSEGTDNTGELFF.

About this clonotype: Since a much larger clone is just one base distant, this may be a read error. The CDR3 sequence is CASGRTGSEQYF. The DNA for the CDR3 is TGTGCCAGCGGGAGGACAGGTAGCGAGCAGTACTTC. V is TRBV2 and J is TRBJ2-7; a weak D match, TRBD1 (7 bases). With 8 bases removed from V and 6 bases from J, the gap between germline ends came to 14 bases. CDR3 length equals 12 residues. Germline CDR1 is SNHLY and CDR2 is FYNNEI.

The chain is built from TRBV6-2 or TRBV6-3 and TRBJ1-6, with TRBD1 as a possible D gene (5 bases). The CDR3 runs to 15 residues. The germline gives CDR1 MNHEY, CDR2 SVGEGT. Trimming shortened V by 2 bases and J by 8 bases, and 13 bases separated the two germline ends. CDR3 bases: TGTGCCAGCAGTTACGACGGCAGGGAAGATTCACCCCTCCACTTT. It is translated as CASSYDGREDSPLHF.

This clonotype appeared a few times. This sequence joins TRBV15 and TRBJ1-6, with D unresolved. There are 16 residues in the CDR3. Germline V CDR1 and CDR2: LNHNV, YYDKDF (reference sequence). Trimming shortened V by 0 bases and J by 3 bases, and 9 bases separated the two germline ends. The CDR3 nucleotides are TGTGCCACCAGCAGAGATCGGGCCCGCTATAATTCACCCCTCCACTTT. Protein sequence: CATSRDRARYNSPLHF.

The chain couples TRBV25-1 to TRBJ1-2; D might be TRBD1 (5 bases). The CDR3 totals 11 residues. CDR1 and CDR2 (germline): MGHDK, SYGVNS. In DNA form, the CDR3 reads TGTGCTAGGGGCAGCTCCTATGGCTACACCTTC. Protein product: CARGSSYGYTF.

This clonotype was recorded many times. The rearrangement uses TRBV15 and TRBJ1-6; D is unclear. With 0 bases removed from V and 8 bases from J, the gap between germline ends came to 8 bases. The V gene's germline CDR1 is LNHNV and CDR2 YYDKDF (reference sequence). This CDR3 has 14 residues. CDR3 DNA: TGTGCCACCAGCAGAGATCTAGCGGATTCACCCCTCCACTTT. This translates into CATSRDLADSPLHF.

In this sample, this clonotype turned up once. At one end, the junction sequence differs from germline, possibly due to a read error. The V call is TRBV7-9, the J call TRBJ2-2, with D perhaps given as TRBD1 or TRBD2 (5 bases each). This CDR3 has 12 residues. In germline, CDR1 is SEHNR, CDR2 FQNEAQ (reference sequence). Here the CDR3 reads CASSYGTGEPFF. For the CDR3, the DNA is TGTGCCAGCAGCTACGGGACCGGGGAGCCGTTTTTT.

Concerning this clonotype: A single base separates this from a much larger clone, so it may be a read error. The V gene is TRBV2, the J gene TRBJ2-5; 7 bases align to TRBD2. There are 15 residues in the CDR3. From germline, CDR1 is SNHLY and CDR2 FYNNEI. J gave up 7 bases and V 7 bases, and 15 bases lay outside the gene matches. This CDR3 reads CASIHRDLGGGTQYF. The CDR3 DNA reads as TGTGCCAGCATACACCGGGACCTCGGCGGGGGGACCCAGTACTTC.

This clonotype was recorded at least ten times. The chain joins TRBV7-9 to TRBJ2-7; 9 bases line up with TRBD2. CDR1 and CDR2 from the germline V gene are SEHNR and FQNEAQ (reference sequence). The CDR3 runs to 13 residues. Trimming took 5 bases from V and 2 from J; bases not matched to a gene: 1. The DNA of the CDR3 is TGTGCCAGCAGCAAGCGGGAGGCCTACGAGCAGTACTTC. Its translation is CASSKREAYEQYF. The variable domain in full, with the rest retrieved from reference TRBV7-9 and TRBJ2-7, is DTGVSQNPRHKITKRGQNVTFRCDPISEHNRLYWYRQTLGQGPEFLTYFQNEAQLEKSRLLSDRFSAERPKGSFSTLEIQRTEQGDSAMYLCASSKREAYEQYFGPGTRLTVT.

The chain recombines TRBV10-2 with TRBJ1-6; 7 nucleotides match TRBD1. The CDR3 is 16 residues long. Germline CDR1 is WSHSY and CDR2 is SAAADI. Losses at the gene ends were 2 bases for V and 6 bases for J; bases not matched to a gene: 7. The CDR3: CASSEPRGRANSPLHF. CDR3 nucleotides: TGCGCCAGCAGTGAGCCAAGGGGGCGGGCTAATTCACCCCTCCACTTT.

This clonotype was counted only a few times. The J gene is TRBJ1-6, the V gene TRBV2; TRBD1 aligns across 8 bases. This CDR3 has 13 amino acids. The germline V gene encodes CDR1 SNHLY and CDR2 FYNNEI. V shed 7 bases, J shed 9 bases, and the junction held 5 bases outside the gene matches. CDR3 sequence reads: CASMDREGSPLHF. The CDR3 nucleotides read TGTGCCAGCATGGACAGGGAGGGTTCACCCCTCCACTTT.

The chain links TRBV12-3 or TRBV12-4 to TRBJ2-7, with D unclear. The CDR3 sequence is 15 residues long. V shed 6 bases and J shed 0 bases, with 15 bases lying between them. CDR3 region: CASSPRAVSSYEQYF. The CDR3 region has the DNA TGTGCCAGCAGCCCACGTGCCGTGAGCTCCTACGAGCAGTACTTC.

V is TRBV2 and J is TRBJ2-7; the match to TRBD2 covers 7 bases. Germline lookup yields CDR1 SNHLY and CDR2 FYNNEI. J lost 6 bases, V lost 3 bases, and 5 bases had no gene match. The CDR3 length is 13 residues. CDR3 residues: CASSEGRGGEQYF. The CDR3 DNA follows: TGTGCCAGCAGTGAGGGGCGCGGGGGCGAGCAGTACTTC.

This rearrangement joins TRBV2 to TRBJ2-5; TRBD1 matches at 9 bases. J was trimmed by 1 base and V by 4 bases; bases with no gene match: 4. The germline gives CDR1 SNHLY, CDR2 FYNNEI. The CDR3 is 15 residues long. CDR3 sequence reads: CASSGGQGTQETQYF. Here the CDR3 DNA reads TGTGCCAGCAGTGGCGGACAGGGGACCCAAGAGACCCAGTACTTC.

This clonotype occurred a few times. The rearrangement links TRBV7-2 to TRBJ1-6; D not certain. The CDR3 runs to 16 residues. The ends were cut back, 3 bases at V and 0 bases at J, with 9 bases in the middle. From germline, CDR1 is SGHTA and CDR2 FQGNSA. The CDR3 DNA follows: TGTGCCAGCAGCTTGATTCAGAGCTCCTATAATTCACCCCTCCACTTT. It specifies CASSLIQSSYNSPLHF.

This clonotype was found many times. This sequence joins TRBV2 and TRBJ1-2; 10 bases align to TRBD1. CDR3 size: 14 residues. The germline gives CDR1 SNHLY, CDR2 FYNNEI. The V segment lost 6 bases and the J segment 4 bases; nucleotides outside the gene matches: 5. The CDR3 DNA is TGTGCCAGCAGCCGGACAGGGGGAGCCTATGGCTACACCTTC. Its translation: CASSRTGGAYGYTF.

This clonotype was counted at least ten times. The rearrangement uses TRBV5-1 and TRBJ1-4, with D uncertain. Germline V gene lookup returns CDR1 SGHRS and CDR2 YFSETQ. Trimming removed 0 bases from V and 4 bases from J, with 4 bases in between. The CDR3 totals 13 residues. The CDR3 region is CASSLVGNEKLFF. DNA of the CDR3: TGCGCCAGCAGCTTGGTGGGTAATGAAAAACTGTTTTTT.

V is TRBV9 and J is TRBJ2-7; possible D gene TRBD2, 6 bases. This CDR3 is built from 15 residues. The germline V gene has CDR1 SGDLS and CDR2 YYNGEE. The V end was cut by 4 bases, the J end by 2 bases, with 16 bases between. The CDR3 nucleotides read TGTGCCAGCAGCTTCGGGTCGGGGGTCGCCTACGAGCAGTACTTC. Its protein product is CASSFGSGVAYEQYF. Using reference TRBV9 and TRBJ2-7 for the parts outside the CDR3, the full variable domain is DSGVTQTPKHLITATGQRVTLRCSPRSGDLSVYWYQQSLDQGLQFLIQYYNGEERAKGNILERFSAQQFPDLHSELNLSSLELGDSALYFCASSFGSGVAYEQYFGPGTRLTVT.

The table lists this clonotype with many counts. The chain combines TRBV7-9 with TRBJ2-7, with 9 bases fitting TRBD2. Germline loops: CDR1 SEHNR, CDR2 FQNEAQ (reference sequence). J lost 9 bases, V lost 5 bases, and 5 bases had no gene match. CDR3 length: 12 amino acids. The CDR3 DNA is TGTGCCAGCAGCCAGGGACTAGCTTGGCAGTACTTC. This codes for CASSQGLAWQYF. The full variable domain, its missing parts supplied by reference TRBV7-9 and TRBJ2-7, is DTGVSQNPRHKITKRGQNVTFRCDPISEHNRLYWYRQTLGQGPEFLTYFQNEAQLEKSRLLSDRFSAERPKGSFSTLEIQRTEQGDSAMYLCASSQGLAWQYFGPGTRLTVT.

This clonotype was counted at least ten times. CDR3 residues: CASSAVQSAGAIRPQHF. Here the CDR3 DNA reads TGTGCCAGCAGCGCCGTTCAGTCGGCAGGGGCGATCAGGCCCCAGCATTTT. This rearrangement joins TRBV7-2 to TRBJ1-5; perhaps TRBD1 as D (6 bases). The CDR3 is made up of 17 amino acids. The germline V and J ends were trimmed by 5 bases and 9 bases, with 26 bases remaining between them. Germline-derived CDR1 and CDR2 are SGHTA and FQGNSA. The entire variable domain, with the rest obtained from reference TRBV7-2 and TRBJ1-5, is as follows: GAGVSQSPSNKVTEKGKDVELRCDPISGHTALYWYRQSLGQGLEFLIYFQGNSAPDKSGLPSDRFSAERTGGSVSTLTIQRTQQEDSAVYLCASSAVQSAGAIRPQHFGDGTRLSIL.

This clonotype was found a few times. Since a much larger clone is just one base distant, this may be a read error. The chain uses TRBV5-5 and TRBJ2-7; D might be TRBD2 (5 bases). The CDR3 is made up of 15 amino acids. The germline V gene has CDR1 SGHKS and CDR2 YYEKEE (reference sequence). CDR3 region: CASRLTSGLGYEHYF. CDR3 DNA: TGTGCCAGCAGGCTGACCTCGGGATTAGGCTACGAGCATTACTTC.

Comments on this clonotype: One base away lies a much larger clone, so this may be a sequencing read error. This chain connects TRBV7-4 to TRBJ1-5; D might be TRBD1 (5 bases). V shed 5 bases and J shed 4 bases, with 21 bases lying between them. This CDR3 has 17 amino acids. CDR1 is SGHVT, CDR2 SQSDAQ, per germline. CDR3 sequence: CASSPKPGPLLNQPQHF. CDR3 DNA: TGTGCCAGCAGCCCGAAACCGGGACCACTCCTTAATCAGCCCCAGCATTTT.

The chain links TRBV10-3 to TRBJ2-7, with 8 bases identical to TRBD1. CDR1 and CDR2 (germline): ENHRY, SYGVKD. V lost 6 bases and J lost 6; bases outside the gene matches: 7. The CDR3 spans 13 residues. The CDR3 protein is CAISGRGQAEQYF. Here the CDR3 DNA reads TGTGCCATCAGCGGTAGGGGACAGGCCGAGCAGTACTTC.